The 5 T cell receptor beta chains below were found in one sample sequenced in a study of tumor-infiltrating lymphocytes in primary liver carcinoma. RNA and DNA were co-extracted from 20-30 mg of unsorted bulk tissue. Reverse transcription of around 500 ng total RNA with a constant-region primer produced TCR beta cDNA. Generation of the TCR beta libraries relied on three nested multiplex PCR rounds using slightly modified ARM-PCR. With TRBV1-TRBV30 forward primers and a C-beta reverse primer, the first two PCR rounds were run for roughly 9 cycles each. TCRdb analysed the multiplex PCR reads with MiXCR anew, one entry per CDR3 protein. In the table there are around 54,000 distinct CDR3 sequences, about 80% of which are singletons. The sequenced sample consisted of liver tumor tissue from sampling region 2. The sample's subset: tumor region T2, inferior pole. These receptors originate from a middle-aged man with primary liver carcinoma and hepatitis B virus infection.

The V and J genes are TRBV12-3 or TRBV12-4 and TRBJ1-1; D gene unclear. There are 13 residues in the CDR3. V was trimmed by 5 bases and J by 3 bases, leaving 10 bases between them. The CDR3 nucleotides read TGTGCCAGCAGTGTCAGCAGTGACACTGAAGCTTTCTTT. Translation gives CASSVSSDTEAFF.

This clonotype showed up just a few times. One base away lies a much larger clone, so this may be a sequencing read error. The rearrangement uses TRBV6-5 and TRBJ1-1; no firm D call. The germline CDR1 and CDR2 sequences are MNHEY and SVGAGI. The CDR3 consists of 13 residues. The germline V and J ends were trimmed by 2 bases and 4 bases, with 8 bases remaining between them. The CDR3 reads CASSYGQGTEAFF. Here the CDR3 DNA reads TGTGCCAGCAGTTACGGGCAAGGCACTGAAGCTTTCTTT.

Regarding this clonotype: The junction shows a germline mismatch at one end, possibly a read error. The chain couples TRBV11-2 to TRBJ2-3; possibly TRBD2 for D (7 bases). This CDR3 has 16 amino acids. CDR1 and CDR2 from the germline V gene are SGHAT and FQNNGV. The CDR3 DNA sequence: TGTGCCAGCAGCTTAGATGTACTAGCGTGGACAGATACGCGGTATTTT. This translates into CASSLDVLAWTDTRYF.

This clonotype was detected only a few times. This sequence may be a read error, since a much larger clone differs from it by one base. V is TRBV7-9 and J is TRBJ2-1; D perhaps matches TRBD2 (6 bases). Trimming removed 2 bases from V and 9 bases from J, with 14 bases in between. CDR1 and CDR2 (germline): SEHNR, FQNEAQ (reference sequence). This CDR3 region has 14 residues. Here the CDR3 reads CASSLSVRDFEQFF. CDR3 nucleotides: TGTGCCAGCAGCTTAAGTGTCCGGGACTTTGAGCAGTTCTTC.

A few counts support this clonotype. One junction end does not reproduce the germline sequence, and a read error may be involved. The V and J genes are TRBV7-9 and TRBJ2-6; D may correspond to TRBD1 or TRBD2 (6 bases each). The CDR3 covers 16 residues. Germline V CDR1 and CDR2: SEHNR, FQNEAQ (reference sequence). The CDR3 is CASSFLTGAGANILTF. Here the CDR3 DNA reads TGTGCCAGCAGCTTCCTTACGGGGGCTGGGGCCAACATCCTGACTTTC.